The 20 T cell receptor beta chains given below trace back to one sample, sequenced in a study of human T cells and chemical hapten exposure. TCRdb reanalysed the RACE reads using MiXCR and keeps one entry per CDR3 protein. The table has about 92,000 distinct CDR3 sequences, approximately 9.9% seen once; the top ten hold approximately 3.9%. Time point denoted: pre-sensitization, week 0. Treatment of the sample: therapeutic diphenylcyclopropenone sensitization with weekly scalp DPC. This material consisted of whole blood, taken in connection with sensitization to the hapten diphenylcyclopropenone (DPC). Every receptor here comes from a woman between 35 and 50 years old with alopecia areata. Some clones in this sample may be carry-over from other donors' samples.

This clonotype was found a few times. This chain connects TRBV3-1 to TRBJ1-2, with a possible D match to TRBD1 (6 bases). Germline CDR1 LGHDT, CDR2 YNNKEL (reference sequence). The CDR3 consists of 15 residues. The V and J ends lost 4 bases and 4 bases respectively, with 16 bases between them. The CDR3 region has the DNA TGTGCCAGCAGCCCTCACCCCGGGACACCCTATGGCTACACCTTC. It is translated as CASSPHPGTPYGYTF.

This clonotype has ten or more counts. The chain employs TRBV20-1 and TRBJ2-3, with a tentative D call TRBD1 (6 bases). Germline values: CDR1 DFQATT, CDR2 SNEGSKA (reference sequence). This CDR3 comprises 15 residues. V lost 3 bases to trimming and J lost 1 base, with 14 bases between them. CDR3 loop: CSASPLQGRTDTQYF. Written as DNA, the CDR3 is TGCAGTGCTAGTCCATTACAGGGACGCACAGATACGCAGTATTTT.

At least ten counts were recorded for this clonotype. The J gene is TRBJ2-4, the V gene TRBV6-2 or TRBV6-3, with D perhaps given as TRBD1 or TRBD2 (6 bases each). The V gene's germline CDR1 is MNHEY and CDR2 SVGEGT. The CDR3 contains 17 residues. Trimming removed 2 bases from V and 5 bases from J, with 19 bases in between. Written as DNA, the CDR3 is TGTGCCAGCAGTTACATCCCTCTCACAGGGAGGCAAAACATTCAGTACTTC. Residues: CASSYIPLTGRQNIQYF.

J is TRBJ1-4 and V is TRBV29-1; possibly TRBD1 for D (6 bases). The CDR3 consists of 14 residues. Germline V CDR1 and CDR2: SQVTM, ANQGSEA. The V end lost 7 bases, the J end lost 5 bases, and 17 bases lay between the germline ends. CDR3: CSARRGSSNEKLFF. The CDR3, as DNA: TGCAGCGCGCGGAGGGGGTCGTCGAATGAAAAACTGTTTTTT. The whole variable domain, remainder taken from reference TRBV29-1 and TRBJ1-4, is SAVISQKPSRDICQRGTSLTIQCQVDSQVTMMFWYRQQPGQSLTLIATANQGSEATYESGFVIDKFPISRPNLTFSTLTVSNMSPEDSSIYLCSARRGSSNEKLFFGSGTQLSVL.

J is TRBJ2-2 and V is TRBV7-2; 9 nucleotides line up with TRBD2. V lost 2 bases, J lost 4 bases, and 8 bases stayed unmatched. The CDR3 spans 17 residues. CDR1 is SGHTA and CDR2 is FQGNSA in the germline V gene. CDR3 coding DNA: TGTGCCAGCAGCTTACGGAGCGGGGGGTCCGGCACCGGGGAGCTGTTTTTT. Amino acid sequence: CASSLRSGGSGTGELFF.

This clonotype has a count of ten or more. The V gene is TRBV10-3, the J gene TRBJ2-7; TRBD2 matches 7 bases. This CDR3 is built from 12 residues. Germline lookup yields CDR1 ENHRY and CDR2 SYGVKD. The junction had 8 bases not matched to a gene; V was cut back by 8 bases and J by 7 bases. The CDR3 sequence: CAIGGDFLEQYF. The CDR3 DNA follows: TGTGCCATCGGGGGGGATTTCCTGGAGCAGTACTTC.

This clonotype came up many times. The CDR3: CASSSWGLDKSSNSPLHF. Written as DNA, the CDR3 is TGTGCCAGCAGCTCCTGGGGTCTGGACAAGAGTTCTAATTCACCCCTCCACTTT. The chain links TRBV11-2 to TRBJ1-6; D might be TRBD1 (5 bases). The V gene's germline CDR1 is SGHAT and CDR2 FQNNGV. V shed 4 bases and J shed 6 bases, with 22 bases lying between them. This CDR3 spans 18 amino acids. The entire variable domain, with the rest obtained from reference TRBV11-2 and TRBJ1-6, is as follows: EAGVAQSPRYKIIEKRQSVAFWCNPISGHATLYWYQQILGQGPKLLIQFQNNGVVDDSQLPKDRFSAERLKGVDSTLKIQPAKLEDSAVYLCASSSWGLDKSSNSPLHFGNGTRLTVT.

At least ten counts were recorded for this clonotype. The chain uses TRBV28 and TRBJ2-5; the D is unclear. Germline V gene data show CDR1 as MDHEN and CDR2 as SYDVKM. V shed 0 bases and J shed 0 bases, with 5 bases lying between them. CDR3 size: 14 residues. The CDR3 sequence is CASSLWGNQETQYF. CDR3 nucleotide sequence: TGTGCCAGCAGTTTATGGGGAAACCAAGAGACCCAGTACTTC.

This clonotype showed up many times. This chain joins TRBV11-2 and TRBJ2-1; D remains unclear. This CDR3 contains 13 residues. Germline loops: CDR1 SGHAT, CDR2 FQNNGV. With 2 bases removed from V and 10 bases from J, the gap between germline ends came to 12 bases. The CDR3 protein is CASSLRSGGEQFF. The CDR3 DNA sequence: TGTGCCAGCAGCTTAAGATCCGGCGGCGAGCAGTTCTTC.

The sample holds a few counts of this clonotype. V is TRBV7-2 and J is TRBJ2-3; 9 bases agree with TRBD2. After removal of 3 bases from V and 3 bases from J, the junction contained 4 bases not matched to a gene. Germline CDR1 is SGHTA and CDR2 is FQGNSA. The CDR3 spans 15 residues. CDR3 nucleotides: TGTGCCAGCAGCTTCCCTACTAGCGGGACAGATACGCAGTATTTT. Residues: CASSFPTSGTDTQYF. Together with reference TRBV7-2 and TRBJ2-3, the CDR3 gives the full variable domain: GAGVSQSPSNKVTEKGKDVELRCDPISGHTALYWYRQSLGQGLEFLIYFQGNSAPDKSGLPSDRFSAERTGGSVSTLTIQRTQQEDSAVYLCASSFPTSGTDTQYFGPGTRLTVL.

The J gene is TRBJ1-1, the V gene TRBV12-3 or TRBV12-4, with D maybe TRBD1 (6 bases). V lost 5 bases to trimming and J lost 2 bases, with 12 bases between them. The CDR3 length is 14 residues. The CDR3 bases are TGTGCCAGCAGTCAAGGGACATTCAACACTGAAGCTTTCTTT. Amino acids: CASSQGTFNTEAFF.

The chain employs TRBV15 and TRBJ2-7; 10 bases fit TRBD2. This CDR3 is built from 15 residues. The J segment lost 4 bases and the V segment lost 5 bases, leaving 8 bases of the junction unmatched. Germline V lookup: CDR1 LNHNV, CDR2 YYDKDF (reference sequence). DNA for the CDR3: TGTGCCACCAGCGCAGCGGGGGGGGCGATGTACGAGCAGTACTTC. The encoded protein is CATSAAGGAMYEQYF. The variable domain in full, with the rest retrieved from reference TRBV15 and TRBJ2-7, is DAMVIQNPRYQVTQFGKPVTLSCSQTLNHNVMYWYQQKSSQAPKLLFHYYDKDFNNEADTPDNFQSRRPNTSFCFLDIRSPGLGDTAMYLCATSAAGGAMYEQYFGPGTRLTVT.

This clonotype was found a few times. The V call is TRBV4-1, the J call TRBJ1-1; the match to TRBD1 covers 7 bases. Germline CDR1 is MGHRA and CDR2 is YSYEKL. The V segment lost 1 base and the J segment 3 bases; nucleotides outside the gene matches: 2. The CDR3 runs 14 residues. The CDR3 here is CASSQAQGDTEAFF. In DNA form, the CDR3 reads TGCGCCAGCAGCCAAGCCCAGGGGGACACTGAAGCTTTCTTT.

Many counts were recorded for this clonotype. The CDR3, as DNA: TGTGCCAGCAGCTTACAAGGAACTAATGAAAAACTGTTTTTT. Its protein product is CASSLQGTNEKLFF. This chain links TRBV5-4 with TRBJ1-4; the D is unclear. CDR1 and CDR2 (germline): SGHNT, YYREEE (reference sequence). The CDR3 is 14 residues long. V lost 2 bases and J lost 1, with 6 bases in between.

This clonotype was counted at least ten times. The rearrangement joins TRBV12-5 to TRBJ2-2; D is unclear. The CDR3 loop spans 13 amino acids. CDR1 and CDR2 from the germline V gene are LGHNT and FRNRAP. Between the trimmed V and J ends, which lost 2 bases and 0 bases, there was a span of 1 base. Here the CDR3 DNA reads TGTGCTAGTGGTTTGTCGAACACCGGGGAGCTGTTTTTT. Encoded protein: CASGLSNTGELFF.

The chain has TRBV20-1 and TRBJ2-7, with 12 bases lining up with TRBD1. The germline V gene has CDR1 DFQATT and CDR2 SNEGSKA (reference sequence). CDR3 length: 15 amino acids. The V and J ends lost 5 bases and 7 bases, in that order; junction bases with no gene match: 12. The CDR3 here is CSAPTPGQGAREQYF. The CDR3 bases are TGCAGTGCTCCCACGCCGGGACAGGGGGCTCGAGAGCAGTACTTC.

The J gene is TRBJ1-3, the V gene TRBV7-9, with 10 nucleotides matching TRBD1. V dropped 5 bases and J dropped 0; count of bases not matched to a gene: 13. This CDR3 comprises 19 residues. Germline lookup yields CDR1 SEHNR and CDR2 FQNEAQ (reference sequence). CDR3 residues: CASSPRWGQGPLSGNTIYF. CDR3 DNA sequence: TGTGCCAGCAGCCCTAGGTGGGGACAGGGGCCCCTCTCTGGAAACACCATATATTTT.

This clonotype was seen ten or more times. The chain carries TRBV2 and TRBJ1-5, with D tentatively TRBD1 (5 bases). Trimming left V 3 bases short and J 5 bases short, with 14 bases between. The CDR3 contains 15 residues. Germline V CDR1 and CDR2: SNHLY, FYNNEI. The CDR3 sequence: CASSESVEGHQPQHF. The CDR3 nucleotides read TGTGCCAGCAGTGAGTCGGTTGAGGGACATCAGCCCCAGCATTTT. Full variable domain (missing parts from reference TRBV2 and TRBJ1-5): EPEVTQTPSHQVTQMGQEVILRCVPISNHLYFYWYRQILGQKVEFLVSFYNNEISEKSEIFDDQFSVERPDGSNFTLKIRSTKLEDSAMYFCASSESVEGHQPQHFGDGTRLSIL.

Many counts were recorded for this clonotype. The gene calls are TRBV3-1 and TRBJ2-3; unclear D gene. The germline gives CDR1 LGHDT, CDR2 YNNKEL (reference sequence). V was trimmed by 0 bases and J by 7 bases, leaving 11 bases between them. CDR3 size: 14 residues. The DNA for the CDR3 is TGTGCCAGCAGCCAAGATTCGAGTAGCCATACGCAGTATTTT. Its protein product is CASSQDSSSHTQYF.

This clonotype was counted between two and nine times. The V and J genes are TRBV19 and TRBJ1-5, with D possibly matching TRBD1 (6 bases). Germline V gene lookup returns CDR1 LNHDA and CDR2 SQIVND (reference sequence). The V end was cut by 4 bases, the J end by 3 bases, with 10 bases between. This CDR3 has 14 amino acids. This CDR3 is CASSTRDTNQPQHF. The CDR3, as DNA: TGTGCCAGTAGTACCCGGGACACCAATCAGCCCCAGCATTTT.